This is a list of T cell receptor beta chains from one sample in a study of PD-L1 blockade in urothelial cancer. Data came from immunoSEQ multiplex PCR; TCRdb stores just in-frame clones and leaves some out. The data show 45,000 to 70,000 clones, over 75% seen once. The material was PBMCs, obtained around atezolizumab (anti-PD-L1) treatment. The receptor source for this set is a man aged 65-85 years with urothelial cancer. CDR3s include the opening cysteine and the closing phenylalanine or tryptophan. The D gene is left open where the match is weak.

v_call d_call cdr3_aa
TRBV6-1 - CASSEAEQETQYF
TRBV10-2 - CASRGGSVGELFF
TRBV28 - CASRPQGSGANVLTF
TRBV7-8 TRBD2 CASSPLTSVSSYEQYF
TRBV25-1 TRBD1 CASTPRQGVYNEQFF
TRBV2 - CASLRVVNTEAFF
TRBV7-8 - CASSSDATESSGNTIYF
TRBV9 TRBD1 CASSVSGTGVNYGYTF
TRBV28 TRBD1 CASSSRDRGITEQFF
TRBV18 TRBD1 CASSLTGANGNEQFF
TRBV5-8 TRBD2 CASSPDGIAGETQYF
TRBV7-3 TRBD2 CASSLTAGGPLNEQFF
TRBV9 - CASSVATSTNEQFF
TRBV28 - CASSWLNEKLFF
TRBV30 - CAWSPGTLRETQYF
TRBV18 - CASSPASNTGELFF
TRBV5-6 TRBD1 CASRKGTGDQETQYF
TRBV5-1 - CASSFFGGGRTDTQYF
TRBV4-1 TRBD1 CASSLGDRVMNTEAFF
TRBV10-2 TRBD1 CASSARRQGIQYF
TRBV11-2 - CASSLEVAVHEQYF
TRBV7-3 TRBD2 CASSPTRLAGARPLNEQFF
TRBV5-6 - CASSSEDGYGYTF
TRBV5-1 - CASGLNTGELFF
TRBV11-3 - CASSLGASSGELFF
TRBV2 TRBD2 CASLAGSFGELFF
TRBV10-3 - CAISESSRAYEQFF
TRBV5-6 TRBD1 CASSLGRGMNTEAFF
TRBV5-8 TRBD1 CASSWGQSSGNTIYF
TRBV29-1 TRBD1 CSVPAGQGGEKLFF
TRBV11-2 TRBD1 CASSYQTGGDDEQFF
TRBV6-1 - CASRGADTQYF
TRBV5-1 TRBD2 CASRYELAGGYNEQFF
TRBV6-1 TRBD2 CASSVLSTSGSHEQFF
TRBV4-2 - CASSQDSGSYNEQFF
TRBV29-1 - CSGAQVMDGYTF
TRBV6-1 TRBD1 CASSENRGYGYTF
TRBV28 - CASSPRGGASYNEQFF
TRBV9 TRBD2 CASSVGSLAGTDTQYF
TRBV5-6 TRBD1 CASSLIGQGRTDTQYF
TRBV30 TRBD1 CAWAGQGKQPQHF
TRBV7-9 - CASSPGPGGDGTEAFF
TRBV6-5 - CASSRGNTGELFF
TRBV7-2 TRBD2 CASSPSSGATQYF
TRBV2 - CASSGFNQPQHF
TRBV9 - CASSRGMILETQYF
TRBV7-8 - CASSLFSVTGRYAYF
TRBV6-1 TRBD1 CASSDGSGTGVEKLFF
TRBV10-3 TRBD2 CAISDPGLGSSSYNEQFF
TRBV4-2 TRBD1 CASSQALDRVKADTQYF
TRBV10-2 - CASSDSVQYF
TRBV7-8 - CASSLAVGQGVYGYTF
TRBV16 TRBD1 CASSPLRDRVRSGEKLFF
TRBV9 - CASSQGSAEKLFF
TRBV19 TRBD2 CASSIGTSGQETQYF
TRBV9 - CASSVGGGNSYEQYF
TRBV19 - CASSFSSNQPQHF
TRBV18 TRBD2 CASSPAGGFTDTQYF